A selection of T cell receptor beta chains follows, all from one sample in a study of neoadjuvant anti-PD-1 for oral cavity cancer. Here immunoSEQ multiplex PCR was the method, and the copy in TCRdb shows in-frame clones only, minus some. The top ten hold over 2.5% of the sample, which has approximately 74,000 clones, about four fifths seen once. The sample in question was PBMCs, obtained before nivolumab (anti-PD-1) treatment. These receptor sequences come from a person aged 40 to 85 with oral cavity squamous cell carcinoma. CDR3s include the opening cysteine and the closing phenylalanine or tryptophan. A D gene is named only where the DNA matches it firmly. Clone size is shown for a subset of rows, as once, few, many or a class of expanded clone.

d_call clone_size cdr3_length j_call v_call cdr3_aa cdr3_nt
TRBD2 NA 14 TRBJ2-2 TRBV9 CASSVLAGTGELFF TGTGCCAGCAGCGTGCTAGCGGGGACCGGGGAGCTGTTTTTT
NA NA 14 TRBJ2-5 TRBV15 CATSPLDPGETQYF TGTGCCACCAGCCCCCTGGACCCGGGGGAGACCCAGTACTTC
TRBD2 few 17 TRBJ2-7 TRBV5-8 CASGNVVLAGGAYEQYF TGTGCCAGCGGCAACGTCGTCCTAGCGGGAGGGGCCTACGAGCAGTACTTC
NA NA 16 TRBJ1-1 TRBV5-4 CASSSEQGPMNTEAFF TGTGCCAGCAGCTCCGAGCAGGGGCCGATGAACACTGAAGCTTTCTTT
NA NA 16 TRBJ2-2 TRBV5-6 CASSLLSVVNTGELFF TGTGCCAGCAGCTTGCTTTCGGTAGTTAACACCGGGGAGCTGTTTTTT
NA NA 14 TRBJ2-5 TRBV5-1 CASSLSPSTGTQYF TGCGCCAGCAGCTTGTCTCCTTCCACAGGGACCCAGTACTTC
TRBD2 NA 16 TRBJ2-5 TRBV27 CASSLYSAGVLETQYF TGTGCCAGCAGTTTATATTCAGCGGGAGTGCTGGAGACCCAGTACTTC
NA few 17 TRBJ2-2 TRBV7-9 CASSLGSLSRYTGELFF TGTGCCAGCAGCTTAGGCTCCCTTTCCCGGTACACCGGGGAGCTGTTTTTT
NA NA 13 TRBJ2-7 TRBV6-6 CASSYSRGNEQYF TGTGCCAGCAGTTACTCGAGAGGTAACGAGCAGTACTTC
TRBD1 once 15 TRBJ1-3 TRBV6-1 CASGGQGVFGNTIYF TGTGCCAGCGGGGGACAGGGAGTATTCGGAAACACCATATATTTT
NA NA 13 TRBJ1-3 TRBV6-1 CASKAVDGNTIYF TGTGCCAGCAAGGCGGTCGATGGAAACACCATATATTTT
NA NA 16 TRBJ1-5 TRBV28 CASSLYLTVENQPQHF TGTGCCAGCAGTTTATACTTGACAGTCGAAAATCAGCCCCAGCATTTT
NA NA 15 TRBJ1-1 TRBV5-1 CASNSEGGLHTEAFF TGCGCCAGCAACTCCGAGGGAGGTCTGCACACTGAAGCTTTCTTT
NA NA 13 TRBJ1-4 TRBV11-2 CASSLVINEKLFF TGTGCCAGCAGCTTAGTGATAAATGAAAAACTGTTTTTT
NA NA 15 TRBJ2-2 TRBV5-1 CASSFMSASTGELFF TGCGCCAGCAGCTTCATGTCGGCCTCCACCGGGGAGCTGTTTTTT
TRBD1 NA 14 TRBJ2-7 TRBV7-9 CASSFQGAVNEQYF TGTGCCAGCAGCTTTCAGGGGGCTGTCAACGAGCAGTACTTC